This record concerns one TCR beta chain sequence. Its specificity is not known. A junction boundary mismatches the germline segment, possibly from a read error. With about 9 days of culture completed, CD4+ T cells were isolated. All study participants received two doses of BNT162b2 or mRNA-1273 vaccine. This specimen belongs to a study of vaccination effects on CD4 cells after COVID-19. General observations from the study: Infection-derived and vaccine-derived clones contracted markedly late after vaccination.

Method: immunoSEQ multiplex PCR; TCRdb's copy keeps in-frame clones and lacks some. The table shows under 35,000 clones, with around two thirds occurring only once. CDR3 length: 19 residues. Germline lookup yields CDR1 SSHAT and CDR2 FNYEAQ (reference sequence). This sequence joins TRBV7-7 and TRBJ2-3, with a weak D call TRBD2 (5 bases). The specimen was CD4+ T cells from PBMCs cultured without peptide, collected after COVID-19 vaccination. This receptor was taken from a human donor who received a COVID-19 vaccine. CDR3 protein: CASSPGLASGMARTDTQYF. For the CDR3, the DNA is TGTGCTAGCAGCCCCGGCCTTGCGAGCGGCATGGCCCGCACAGATACGCAGTATTTT. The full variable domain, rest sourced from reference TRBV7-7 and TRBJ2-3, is GAGVSQSPRYKVTKRGQDVTLRCDPISSHATLYWYQQALGQGPEFLTYFNYEAQPDKSGLPSDRFSAERPEGSISTLTIQRTEQRDSAMYRCASSPGLASGMARTDTQYFGPGTRLTVL.